Listed below are T cell receptor beta chains from one sample, sequenced in a study of regulatory T cells in long-lasting Graves disease. TCRdb passed the multiplex PCR reads through MiXCR, listing each CDR3 protein once. Of about 400,000 distinct CDR3 sequences listed, 20% are singletons. The source material was peripheral blood mononuclear cells (PBMCs), sampled when the disease was refractory, from a patient treated with antithyroid drugs. The source of these receptors is a female donor with Graves disease. CDR3s leave out the opening cysteine and the closing phenylalanine or tryptophan. Clone size is shown for a subset of rows, as once, few, many or a class of expanded clone.

abundance	v_gene	CDR3aa
many	TRBV7-2	ASSATSGMGKTQY
-	TRBV12-3/TRBV12-4	ASMAGVENEQF
many	TRBV7-3	ASSRDSTRGETQY
many	TRBV29-1	SVEERKNYGYT
-	TRBV20-1	SAITLADVGEQF
-	TRBV10-3	ATGQGQETQY
few	TRBV11-3	ASSLGSLGELF
many	TRBV7-8	ASSLALAGTYEQY
many	TRBV6-1	ASSEYRGYSNQPQH
-	TRBV12-3/TRBV12-4	ASSPPRERGTDTQY
-	TRBV6-2/TRBV6-3	ASRGFDSYEQY
-	TRBV6-1	ASSENRGFLT
few	TRBV12-3/TRBV12-4	ASSLGETYVNEQF
many	TRBV10-1	ASSAGQGRREQY
few	TRBV20-1	SARDWRGPQETQY
few	TRBV6-1	ASSEGDSPGNTIY
-	TRBV5-1	ASSFESSGRTDTQY
-	TRBV11-2	ASSVRGRREETQY
few	TRBV6-5	ASSYFQGGYNEQF
few	TRBV13	ASSRTGTEDYEQY
few	TRBV7-9	ASSLGGLPQH
few	TRBV27	ASSLGPGSQQY
few	TRBV6-1	ASSPGLVGTEAF
-	TRBV11-1	ASSFGGGGSYNEQF
many	TRBV29-1	SVEGGRGYTEAF
few	TRBV20-1	SARGPLGRAPYEQY
-	TRBV2	ASSEQTVAGELF
many	TRBV28	ASSSSVTVLNGYT
few	TRBV4-3	ASSQAPITSGLNEQY